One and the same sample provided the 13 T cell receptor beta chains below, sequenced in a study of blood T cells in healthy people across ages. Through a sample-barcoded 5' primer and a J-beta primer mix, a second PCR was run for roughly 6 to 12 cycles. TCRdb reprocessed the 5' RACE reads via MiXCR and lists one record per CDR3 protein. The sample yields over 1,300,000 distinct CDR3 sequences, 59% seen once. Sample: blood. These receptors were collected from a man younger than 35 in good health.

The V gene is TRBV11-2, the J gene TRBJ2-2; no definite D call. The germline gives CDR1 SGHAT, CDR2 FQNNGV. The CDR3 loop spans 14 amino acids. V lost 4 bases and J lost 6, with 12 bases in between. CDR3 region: CASSSVTKPGELFF. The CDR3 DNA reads TGTGCCAGCAGCTCCGTAACTAAGCCCGGGGAGCTGTTTTTT.

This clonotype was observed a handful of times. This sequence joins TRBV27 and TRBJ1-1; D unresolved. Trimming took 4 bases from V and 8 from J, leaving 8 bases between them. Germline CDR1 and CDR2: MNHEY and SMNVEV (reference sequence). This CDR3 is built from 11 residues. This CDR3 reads CASSSTAEAFF. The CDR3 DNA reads TGTGCCAGCAGTTCGACGGCCGAAGCTTTCTTT.

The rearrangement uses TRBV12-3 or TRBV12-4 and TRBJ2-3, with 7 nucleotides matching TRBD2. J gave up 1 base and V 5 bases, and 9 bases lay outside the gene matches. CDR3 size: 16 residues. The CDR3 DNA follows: TGTGCCAGCAGTCCGCAAGAGCGGGGACGCACAGATACGCAGTATTTT. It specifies CASSPQERGRTDTQYF.

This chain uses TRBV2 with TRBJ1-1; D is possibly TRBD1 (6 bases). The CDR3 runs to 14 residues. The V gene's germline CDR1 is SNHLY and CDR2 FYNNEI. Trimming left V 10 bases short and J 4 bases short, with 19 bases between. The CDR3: CATPYRDSSTEAFF. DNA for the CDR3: TGTGCCACACCTTACAGGGATAGCAGCACTGAAGCTTTCTTT.

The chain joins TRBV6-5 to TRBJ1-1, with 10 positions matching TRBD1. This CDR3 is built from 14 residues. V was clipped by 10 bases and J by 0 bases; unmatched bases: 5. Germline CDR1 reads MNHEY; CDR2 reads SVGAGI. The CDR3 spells CATRDRGLNTEAFF. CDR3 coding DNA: TGTGCCACCCGGGACAGGGGTTTGAACACTGAAGCTTTCTTT.

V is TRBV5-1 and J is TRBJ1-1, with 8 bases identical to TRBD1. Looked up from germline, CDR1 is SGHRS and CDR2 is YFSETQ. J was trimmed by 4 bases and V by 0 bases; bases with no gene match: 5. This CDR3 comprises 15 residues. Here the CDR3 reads CASSLAGGAVTEAFF. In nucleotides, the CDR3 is TGCGCCAGCAGCTTGGCAGGGGGCGCGGTCACTGAAGCTTTCTTT.

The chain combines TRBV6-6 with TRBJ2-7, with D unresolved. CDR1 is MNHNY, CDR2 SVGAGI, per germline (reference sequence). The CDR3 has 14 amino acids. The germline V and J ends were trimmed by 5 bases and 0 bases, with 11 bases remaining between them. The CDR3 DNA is TGTGCCAGCAGTAGCCAGATAAACTCCTACGAGCAGTACTTC. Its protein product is CASSSQINSYEQYF.

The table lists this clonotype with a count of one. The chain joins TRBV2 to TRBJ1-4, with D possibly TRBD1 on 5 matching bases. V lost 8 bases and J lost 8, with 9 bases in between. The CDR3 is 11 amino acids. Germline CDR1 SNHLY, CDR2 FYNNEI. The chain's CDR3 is CASGRDEKLFF. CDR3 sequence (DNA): TGTGCCAGCGGCAGGGACGAAAAACTGTTTTTT.

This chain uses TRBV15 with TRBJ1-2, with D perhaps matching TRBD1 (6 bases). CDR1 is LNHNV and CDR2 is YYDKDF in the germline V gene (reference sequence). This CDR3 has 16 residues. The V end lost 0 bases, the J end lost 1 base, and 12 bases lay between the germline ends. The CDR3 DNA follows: TGTGCCACCAGCAGAGATCGGACAGTGCATAACTATGGCTACACCTTC. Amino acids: CATSRDRTVHNYGYTF. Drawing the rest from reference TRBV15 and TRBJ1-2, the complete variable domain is DAMVIQNPRYQVTQFGKPVTLSCSQTLNHNVMYWYQQKSSQAPKLLFHYYDKDFNNEADTPDNFQSRRPNTSFCFLDIRSPGLGDTAMYLCATSRDRTVHNYGYTFGSGTRLTVV.

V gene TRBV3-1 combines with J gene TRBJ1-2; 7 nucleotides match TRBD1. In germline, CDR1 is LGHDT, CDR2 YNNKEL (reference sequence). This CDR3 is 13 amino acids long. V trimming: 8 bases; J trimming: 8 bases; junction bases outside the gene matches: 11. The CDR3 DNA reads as TGTGCCAGCGGGTTATCAGGGGGTTGGGGCTACACCTTC. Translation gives CASGLSGGWGYTF. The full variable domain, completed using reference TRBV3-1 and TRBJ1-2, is DTAVSQTPKYLVTQMGNDKSIKCEQNLGHDTMYWYKQDSKKFLKIMFSYNNKELIINETVPNRFSPKSPDKAHLNLHINSLELGDSAVYFCASGLSGGWGYTFGSGTRLTVV.

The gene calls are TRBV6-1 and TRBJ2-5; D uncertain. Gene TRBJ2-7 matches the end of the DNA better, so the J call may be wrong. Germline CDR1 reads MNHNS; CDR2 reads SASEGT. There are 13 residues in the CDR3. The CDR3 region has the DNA TGTGCCAGCAGTGTAGAGTTTTTTTACGAGCAGTACTTC. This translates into CASSVEFFYEQYF.

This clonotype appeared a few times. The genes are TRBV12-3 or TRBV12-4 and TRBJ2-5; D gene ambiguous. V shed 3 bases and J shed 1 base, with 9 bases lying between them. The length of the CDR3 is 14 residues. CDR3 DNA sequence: TGTGCCAGCAGTTTTGTGCAGGTCCAAGAGACCCAGTACTTC. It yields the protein CASSFVQVQETQYF.

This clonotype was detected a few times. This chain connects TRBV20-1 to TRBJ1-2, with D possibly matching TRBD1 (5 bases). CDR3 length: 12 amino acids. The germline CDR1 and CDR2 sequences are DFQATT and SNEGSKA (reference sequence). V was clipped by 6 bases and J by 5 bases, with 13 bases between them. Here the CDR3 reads CSAGTPSYGYTF. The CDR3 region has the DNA TGCAGTGCCGGGACTCCGTCATATGGCTACACCTTC.